This TCR beta chain was found in a study of graft-versus-host responses after intestinal transplantation. The wider study: The study gave all recipients anti-thymocyte globulin induction, then tacrolimus and steroids for approximately three years. Study-level points and caveats: Detected in recipient marrow were GvH clones, some of which were first observed in ileum or blood.

The V end was cut by 6 bases, the J end by 5 bases, with 23 bases between. CDR3 length: 16 amino acids. Germline CDR1 MDHEN, CDR2 SYDVKM. This clone was found once. Its antigen is as yet unknown. Repertoires were generated with immunoSEQ multiplex PCR, while TCRdb's copy carries only in-frame clones and drops some. The data contain 80,000 to 100,000 clones, roughly nine tenths of them seen just once; the ten biggest clones take up more than 0.15%. This TCR came from a human donor who was the organ donor for an intestinal transplant. The sequences come from unstimulated CD4+ T cells sorted from spleen or lymph node cells, collected before transplant. V usage is TRBV28 and J usage is TRBJ2-7; D is possibly TRBD2 (5 bases). This CDR3 reads CASSPPPFTRFDEQYF. CDR3 in DNA: TGTGCCAGCAGCCCACCACCCTTTACTAGGTTCGACGAGCAGTACTTC.